One and the same sample provided the 19 T cell receptor beta chains below, sequenced in a study of T-cell reconstitution after alpha-beta-depleted transplantation in children. Unique molecular identifiers were used to barcode this TCRbeta library. TCRdb analysed the PCR reads with MiXCR anew, one entry per CDR3 protein. The data hold about 250,000 distinct CDR3 sequences, with 24% observed a single time. The input for sequencing was PBMCs, mostly from graft donor cells, taken 360 days after TCRalphabeta/CD19-depleted stem cell transplant. These receptors originate from a female patient between 2 and 15 years old who had a stem cell transplant for congenital amegakaryocytic thrombocytopenia, so the T cells may come from the graft donor.

The J gene is TRBJ1-5, the V gene TRBV6-1; D gene unclear. Germline V lookup: CDR1 MNHNS, CDR2 SASEGT. The CDR3 sequence is 13 residues long. The ends were cut back, 8 bases at V and 0 bases at J, with 8 bases in the middle. Here the CDR3 DNA reads TGTGCCAGCGCCGTGTATAGCAATCAGCCCCAGCATTTT. Translating gives CASAVYSNQPQHF.

This sequence joins TRBV12-3 or TRBV12-4 and TRBJ2-1, with no clear D. Trimming took off 7 bases at V and 5 bases at J, with 15 bases between the two ends. The CDR3 is made up of 14 amino acids. The CDR3 protein is CASTLGFVHNEQFF. CDR3 sequence (DNA): TGTGCCAGCACCTTAGGGTTTGTCCACAATGAGCAGTTCTTC.

V is TRBV7-9 and J is TRBJ2-4, with TRBD2 matching over 7 bases. The trim removed 4 bases at V and 3 bases at J, leaving 9 bases unmatched. CDR3 length: 16 residues. Germline V gene lookup returns CDR1 SEHNR and CDR2 FQNEAQ (reference sequence). Written as DNA, the CDR3 is TGTGCCAGCAGCTCTGGCGGGAGCTTTAGCAAAAACATTCAGTACTTC. It is translated as CASSSGGSFSKNIQYF.

Comment on this clonotype: Relative to the germline gene, one junction end is altered; a read error may explain this. V gene TRBV20-1 combines with J gene TRBJ1-2, with D maybe TRBD1 (6 bases). The germline V gene encodes CDR1 DFQATT and CDR2 SNEGSKA (reference sequence). The CDR3 loop spans 12 amino acids. The CDR3 sequence is CSAPDRRYGDTF. The CDR3 DNA is TGCAGTGCTCCAGACAGGCGCTATGGCGACACCTTC.

The chain links TRBV20-1 to TRBJ2-1; D remains unclear. The CDR3 runs to 14 residues. Germline assignment: CDR1 DFQATT and CDR2 SNEGSKA (reference sequence). Trimming pared 8 bases from V and 10 bases from J, leaving 24 bases between. CDR3 DNA sequence: TGCAGTCCTCTTAAAGGACGGTCTAGGTTAGAGCAGTTCTTC. Protein product: CSPLKGRSRLEQFF.

The V call is TRBV4-1, the J call TRBJ2-2; TRBD1 matches at 7 bases. V lost 2 bases, J lost 7 bases, and 7 bases stayed unmatched. The CDR3 is 15 residues long. Germline V lookup: CDR1 MGHRA, CDR2 YSYEKL. CDR3 nucleotide sequence: TGCGCCAGCAGCCAAACTACAGGGGCCGTCGGGGAGCTGTTTTTT. As protein: CASSQTTGAVGELFF.

V and J are TRBV24-1 and TRBJ1-1; 7 bases are shared with TRBD1. This CDR3 contains 13 residues. CDR1 is KGHDR, CDR2 SFDVKD, per germline. Trimming removed 4 bases from V and 8 bases from J; junction bases left unmatched: 6. CDR3 DNA: TGTGCCACCAGTGACTCCGACAGGGTCGAAGCTTTCTTT. Encoded protein: CATSDSDRVEAFF.

V usage is TRBV6-1 and J usage is TRBJ2-3, with TRBD1 matching 8 bases. The junction had 11 bases not matched to a gene; V was cut back by 6 bases and J by 6 bases. The CDR3 sequence is 15 residues long. Germline V gives CDR1 MNHNS, CDR2 SASEGT. The CDR3 nucleotides are TGTGCCAGCAGCTGGACAGGGTACGCTCTCGATACGCAGTATTTT. Its protein is CASSWTGYALDTQYF.

The chain has TRBV20-1 and TRBJ2-3, with D unresolved. The CDR3 runs 14 residues. Germline V lookup: CDR1 DFQATT, CDR2 SNEGSKA (reference sequence). V was pared by 1 base and J by 4 bases, with 12 bases between. As DNA, the CDR3 is TGCAGTGCTAGAGGATGGTCTTGGGCAGATACGCAGTATTTT. Protein product: CSARGWSWADTQYF.

This clonotype was counted ten times or more. V and J are TRBV12-3 or TRBV12-4 and TRBJ2-7, with D perhaps TRBD1 (6 bases). Deletions cut 6 bases from V and 1 base from J, with 13 bases between. The CDR3 consists of 14 residues. In DNA, the CDR3 is TGTGCCAGCAGCCGAGGACAGCGGTCCTACGAGCAGTACTTC. Its protein product is CASSRGQRSYEQYF.

V gene TRBV20-1 combines with J gene TRBJ2-1; 9 nucleotides match TRBD2. The CDR3 totals 15 residues. CDR1 DFQATT and CDR2 SNEGSKA come from the germline V gene (reference sequence). V shed 0 bases and J 4 bases; nucleotides not matched to a gene: 4. The chain's CDR3 is CSARERGGPYNEQFF. Written as DNA, the CDR3 is TGCAGTGCTAGAGAGCGGGGGGGCCCTTACAATGAGCAGTTCTTC.

This clonotype showed up just a few times. This sequence joins TRBV9 and TRBJ2-3; D remains ambiguous. CDR1 is SGDLS, CDR2 YYNGEE, per germline. The CDR3 runs 14 residues. V was pared by 4 bases and J by 2 bases, with 11 bases between. The CDR3 protein is CASSSWVDTDTQYF. The CDR3 coding sequence is TGTGCCAGCAGCTCATGGGTGGACACAGATACGCAGTATTTT.

This chain links TRBV11-2 with TRBJ2-2; 8 nucleotides match TRBD1. The junction had 6 bases not matched to a gene; V was cut back by 2 bases and J by 7 bases. In germline, CDR1 is SGHAT, CDR2 FQNNGV. This CDR3 has 15 residues. CDR3 DNA sequence: TGTGCCAGCAGCTTAAACCCGACAGGGGACGGGGAGCTGTTTTTT. Translating gives CASSLNPTGDGELFF.

The J gene is TRBJ2-2, the V gene TRBV25-1; no clear D gene. CDR3 length: 13 amino acids. The ends were cut back, 6 bases at V and 6 bases at J, with 11 bases in the middle. Per germline, CDR1 MGHDK and CDR2 SYGVNS. The chain's CDR3 is CASSETHSGELFF. CDR3 sequence (DNA): TGTGCCAGCAGCGAGACCCACTCCGGGGAGCTGTTTTTT.

The genes are TRBV7-8 and TRBJ1-1; D is unclear. V lost 5 bases and J 6 bases, leaving 10 bases between the germline ends. The CDR3 is 12 residues long. Germline V gene data show CDR1 as SGHVS and CDR2 as FQNEAQ. The CDR3 DNA is TGTGCCAGCAGCCTTCCGCGGTCTGAAGCTTTCTTT. Encoded protein: CASSLPRSEAFF.

This clonotype was seen a few times. The gene calls are TRBV10-2 and TRBJ2-7; D is tentatively TRBD1 or TRBD2 (5 bases each). V was clipped by 3 bases and J by 0 bases, with 12 bases between them. CDR1 is WSHSY and CDR2 is SAAADI in the germline V gene. There are 15 residues in the CDR3. The CDR3 region is CASSEGTRVSYEQYF. CDR3 nucleotides: TGCGCCAGCAGTGAAGGGACCAGAGTCTCCTACGAGCAGTACTTC.

This rearrangement joins TRBV5-1 to TRBJ2-3; 7 bases agree with TRBD2. J gave up 8 bases and V 0 bases, and 12 bases lay outside the gene matches. The CDR3 runs 16 residues. Looked up from germline, CDR1 is SGHRS and CDR2 is YFSETQ. CDR3 nucleotides: TGCGCCAGCAGCTTGGTGGGGGGGACCGGTTCTTCTACGCAGTATTTT. This encodes CASSLVGGTGSSTQYF.

V and J are TRBV7-3 and TRBJ2-1; tentatively, D is TRBD1 (5 bases). Trimming stripped 0 bases from V and 5 bases from J, with 5 bases between. The CDR3 has 13 amino acids. Germline V lookup: CDR1 SGHTA, CDR2 FQGTGA. CDR3 nucleotides: TGTGCCAGCAGCTTAACAGGGGACAATGAGCAGTTCTTC. Its translation is CASSLTGDNEQFF.

The sample holds a few counts of this clonotype. CDR3 coding DNA: TGCAGTGCTCGCAAGGGAGGGGGAGGGGTGGTTGAGCAGTTCTTC. This sequence encodes CSARKGGGGVVEQFF. The chain joins TRBV20-1 to TRBJ2-1, with a possible D match to TRBD2 (7 bases). Germline V CDR1 and CDR2: DFQATT, SNEGSKA (reference sequence). The CDR3 length is 15 residues. The germline V and J ends were trimmed by 5 bases and 9 bases, with 23 bases remaining between them.